The clone carrying this T cell receptor beta chain was seen a few times. These data originate in a study of identical twins. The germline CDR1 and CDR2 sequences are DFQATT and SNEGSKA (reference sequence). The CDR3 contains 15 residues. The germline V and J ends were trimmed by 5 bases and 3 bases, with 20 bases remaining between them. In every case, the donor was a healthy Caucasian. One entry per CDR3 protein, called by TCRdb with MiXCR from the 5' RACE reads. This table holds some 730,000 distinct CDR3 sequences, approximately 18% found once. These data are also associated with another study on T cells expressing NK-cell markers. That work adds: The sequencing cohort of eight donors included seven HCMV-seropositive individuals and one seronegative individual.

Specimen: PBMCs. This rearrangement joins TRBV20-1 to TRBJ2-7; D may be TRBD1 or TRBD2 (5 bases each). The TCR originated in a woman younger than 35 in good health. CDR3 protein: CSAEPRAGAFYEQYF. CDR3 in DNA: TGCAGTGCTGAGCCAAGGGCCGGGGCTTTCTACGAGCAGTACTTC.